The clone carrying this T cell receptor (beta chain) has at least ten counts. What it recognizes is unknown. These data come from a study of identical twins. General observations from the study: Abundant beta clonotypes from cord blood had fewer insertions, unlike memory repertoires, which showed none.

The germline CDR1 and CDR2 sequences are SGHRS and YFSETQ. Trimming took 1 base from V and 3 from J, leaving 12 bases between them. The CDR3 has 15 residues. TCRdb re-called the 5' RACE reads through MiXCR, storing one row per CDR3 protein. The data contain approximately 300,000 distinct CDR3 sequences, 8% to 9.5% of them singletons. The data also belong to a second study, concerning yellow fever vaccine responses in identical twins.

The sequenced sample consisted of CD8+ T cells sorted from blood. The chain uses TRBV5-1 and TRBJ2-3, with TRBD2 as a possible D gene (5 bases). This receptor was identified in a woman between 18 and 30 years old in good health. CDR3 protein: CASSLMRVGTDTQYF. In DNA form, the CDR3 reads TGCGCCAGCAGCTTGATGAGGGTCGGGACAGATACGCAGTATTTT.